The 27 T cell receptor beta chains below come from one sample, sequenced in a study of blood T cells in healthy people across ages. A sample-barcoded 5' primer and a J-beta primer mix were used in a second PCR of roughly 6 to 12 cycles. TCRdb used MiXCR to reprocess the 5' RACE reads, holding one entry per CDR3 protein. The data contain around 690,000 distinct CDR3 sequences, 58% of them singletons. The specimen sequenced was blood. These TCRs come from a man aged 55 to 70 in good health.

This clonotype was seen a handful of times. The chain has TRBV5-1 and TRBJ2-7, with 7 bases that match TRBD1. V shed 4 bases, J shed 5 bases, and the junction held 18 bases outside the gene matches. Germline CDR1 and CDR2: SGHRS and YFSETQ. CDR3 length: 17 residues. The CDR3: CASSPTTGRPGADEQYF. CDR3 in DNA: TGCGCCAGCAGCCCAACGACAGGGAGACCAGGTGCGGACGAGCAGTACTTC. Based on the CDR3 plus reference TRBV5-1 and TRBJ2-7, the full variable domain is KAGVTQTPRYLIKTRGQQVTLSCSPISGHRSVSWYQQTPGQGLQFLFEYFSETQRNKGNFPGRFSGRQFSNSRSEMNVSTLELGDSALYLCASSPTTGRPGADEQYFGPGTRLTVT.

Many counts were recorded for this clonotype. The V and J genes are TRBV3-1 and TRBJ2-7, with D possibly TRBD1 on 6 matching bases. Between the trimmed V and J ends, which lost 4 bases and 3 bases, there was a span of 10 bases. The V gene's germline CDR1 is LGHDT and CDR2 YNNKEL (reference sequence). This CDR3 region has 13 residues. The CDR3: CASSLGRGYEQYF. CDR3 in DNA: TGTGCCAGCAGCCTCGGCAGGGGCTACGAGCAGTACTTC.

In its sample, this clonotype was seen a few times. The V gene is TRBV5-1, the J gene TRBJ1-2; 8 bases map to TRBD1. V gave up 3 bases and J gave up 4 bases; unmatched junction bases: 5. The germline CDR1 and CDR2 sequences are SGHRS and YFSETQ. The CDR3 totals 14 residues. The CDR3 loop is CASSSDRDLYGYTF. CDR3 bases: TGCGCCAGCAGCTCGGACAGGGACCTCTATGGCTACACCTTC.

The V and J genes are TRBV9 and TRBJ1-4; TRBD1 might be the D (5 bases). Germline lookup yields CDR1 SGDLS and CDR2 YYNGEE. V was pared by 1 base and J by 3 bases, with 10 bases between. The CDR3 covers 15 residues. The CDR3 DNA is TGTGCCAGCAGCGTACAGGGTTTTCCTAATGAAAAACTGTTTTTT. It is translated as CASSVQGFPNEKLFF.

The chain recombines TRBV7-2 with TRBJ1-2; D perhaps matches TRBD1 (6 bases). The germline gives CDR1 SGHTA, CDR2 FQGNSA. The CDR3 is 15 residues long. Trimming pared 5 bases from V and 3 bases from J, leaving 16 bases between. The CDR3 coding sequence is TGTGCCAGCAGCCATTACAGGGTCGGCGACTATGGCTACACCTTC. Protein product: CASSHYRVGDYGYTF.

V and J are TRBV28 and TRBJ1-1, with a weak D call TRBD1 (5 bases). V was trimmed by 0 bases and J by 6 bases, leaving 14 bases between them. This CDR3 is built from 15 residues. Germline CDR1 MDHEN, CDR2 SYDVKM. CDR3 sequence (DNA): TGTGCCAGCAGTTTATGGGAGGCAGGGTTGGCTGAAGCTTTCTTT. Its translation is CASSLWEAGLAEAFF.

This clonotype was seen only a few times. The chain combines TRBV5-1 with TRBJ1-6, with 8 positions matching TRBD1. This CDR3 comprises 14 residues. CDR1 SGHRS and CDR2 YFSETQ come from the germline V gene. V dropped 4 bases and J dropped 9; count of bases not matched to a gene: 6. CDR3 in DNA: TGCGCCAGCAGCCCCCAGGGGGCAGGTTCACCCCTCCACTTT. It encodes CASSPQGAGSPLHF. Full variable domain (remainder filled in from reference TRBV5-1 and TRBJ1-6): KAGVTQTPRYLIKTRGQQVTLSCSPISGHRSVSWYQQTPGQGLQFLFEYFSETQRNKGNFPGRFSGRQFSNSRSEMNVSTLELGDSALYLCASSPQGAGSPLHFGNGTRLTVT.

This clonotype has a handful of counts. The rearrangement joins TRBV6-1 to TRBJ2-7, with 8 bases lining up with TRBD2. TRBJ2-5 explains the end of the DNA better; the J call may be wrong. Germline V lookup: CDR1 MNHNS, CDR2 SASEGT. This CDR3 region has 14 residues. CDR3 DNA: TGTGCCAGCACACTAGCACCGGGGGGGGAGACCCAGTACTTC. Translation gives CASTLAPGGETQYF.

This rearrangement joins TRBV9 to TRBJ2-6; D is uncertain. This CDR3 spans 15 amino acids. Trimming shortened V by 6 bases and J by 2 bases, and 12 bases separated the two germline ends. CDR1 and CDR2 from the germline V gene are SGDLS and YYNGEE. The CDR3 sequence: CASNRRTTGANVLTF. The CDR3, as DNA: TGTGCCAGCAACCGCAGGACCACTGGGGCCAACGTCCTGACTTTC.

A few counts support this clonotype. The chain combines TRBV9 with TRBJ2-5; TRBD1 might be the D (6 bases). Germline assignment: CDR1 SGDLS and CDR2 YYNGEE. The CDR3 loop spans 14 amino acids. With 3 bases removed from V and 5 bases from J, the gap between germline ends came to 14 bases. The CDR3 loop reads CASSGTEGLETQYF. The CDR3 nucleotides read TGTGCCAGCAGCGGGACAGAGGGCTTGGAGACCCAGTACTTC.

This chain links TRBV5-1 with TRBJ2-1; D unresolved. The ends were cut back, 7 bases at V and 0 bases at J, with 8 bases in the middle. The germline gives CDR1 SGHRS, CDR2 YFSETQ. The CDR3 consists of 13 residues. As DNA, the CDR3 is TGCGCCAGCGTTGCGGACTCCTACAATGAGCAGTTCTTC. Protein sequence: CASVADSYNEQFF. Combining the CDR3 with reference TRBV5-1 and TRBJ2-1 gives the whole variable domain KAGVTQTPRYLIKTRGQQVTLSCSPISGHRSVSWYQQTPGQGLQFLFEYFSETQRNKGNFPGRFSGRQFSNSRSEMNVSTLELGDSALYLCASVADSYNEQFFGPGTRLTVL.

This clonotype turned up a few times. The chain combines TRBV6-1 with TRBJ2-5; 7 bases are shared with TRBD1. With 8 bases clipped from V and 5 bases from J, the junction kept 14 bases outside the gene matches. This CDR3 has 15 amino acids. The germline V gene encodes CDR1 MNHNS and CDR2 SASEGT. DNA for the CDR3: TGTGCCAGCTCCATGCAGGGGGAATTTTGGGAGACCCAGTACTTC. Translating gives CASSMQGEFWETQYF.

This clonotype was observed a handful of times. Here the CDR3 reads CASRGGQGTGNSPLHF. CDR3 in DNA: TGTGCCAGCAGAGGGGGACAGGGAACCGGAAATTCACCCCTCCACTTT. The chain combines TRBV6-6 with TRBJ1-6; 9 nucleotides match TRBD1. This CDR3 comprises 16 residues. The junction had 10 bases not matched to a gene; V was cut back by 6 bases and J by 7 bases. Looked up from germline, CDR1 is MNHNY and CDR2 is SVGAGI (reference sequence).

The V and J genes are TRBV5-1 and TRBJ2-1; D is possibly TRBD1 (6 bases). This CDR3 spans 15 amino acids. V lost 0 bases and J lost 6, with 13 bases in between. CDR1 SGHRS and CDR2 YFSETQ come from the germline V gene. The CDR3 sequence: CASSLVQGRINEQFF. CDR3 sequence (DNA): TGCGCCAGCAGCTTGGTTCAGGGGCGTATCAATGAGCAGTTCTTC.

The chain has TRBV12-5 and TRBJ2-4, with D possibly called TRBD1 or TRBD2 (5 bases each). The CDR3 spans 17 residues. V was pared by 5 bases and J by 1 base, with 18 bases between. Germline V gene sequence: CDR1 LGHNT, CDR2 FRNRAP. The CDR3 coding sequence is TGTGCTAGTGGTGCCTCGGGACCCCAGTCCGCCAAAAACATTCAGTACTTC. Residues: CASGASGPQSAKNIQYF.

This clonotype was detected once. The V call is TRBV5-1, the J call TRBJ2-5; TRBD1 matches 7 bases. CDR1 SGHRS and CDR2 YFSETQ come from the germline V gene. V lost 4 bases and J lost 2; bases outside the gene matches: 8. The length of the CDR3 is 15 residues. CDR3 coding DNA: TGCGCCAGCAGCACCGACAGGGTGGGTCAAGAGACCCAGTACTTC. It codes for CASSTDRVGQETQYF.

The chain uses TRBV11-2 and TRBJ2-5; D gene ambiguous. The V end was cut by 8 bases, the J end by 5 bases, with 18 bases between. There are 14 residues in the CDR3. From germline, CDR1 is SGHAT and CDR2 FQNNGV. In DNA, the CDR3 is TGTGCCAGCCGGGCCTATGGGGTTGAGGAGACCCAGTACTTC. Its protein is CASRAYGVEETQYF.

The chain combines TRBV18 with TRBJ1-1; TRBD1 might be the D (6 bases). Germline loops: CDR1 KGHSH, CDR2 LQKENI. The CDR3 is 16 amino acids. V was cut by 2 bases and J by 5 bases, with 18 bases left in between. CDR3 sequence (DNA): TGTGCCAGCTCACCAGCGGTGACAGGTAAAGGAACTGAAGCTTTCTTT. This gives the protein CASSPAVTGKGTEAFF.

The J gene is TRBJ2-3, the V gene TRBV25-1; D call uncertain. The CDR3 consists of 15 residues. V dropped 2 bases and J dropped 6 bases, with 15 bases sitting between them. Germline V lookup: CDR1 MGHDK, CDR2 SYGVNS. Here the CDR3 DNA reads TGTGCCAGCAGTGAAAACGGACGGGCTTGGGATACGCAGTATTTT. Amino acids: CASSENGRAWDTQYF.

This clonotype was counted a few times. The chain has TRBV12-3 or TRBV12-4 and TRBJ2-2, with D possibly called TRBD1 or TRBD2 (6 bases each). Deletions cut 6 bases from V and 2 bases from J, with 13 bases between. The CDR3 is made up of 15 amino acids. The CDR3 protein is CASRGTLANTGELFF. The CDR3 bases are TGTGCCAGCAGGGGGACACTAGCCAACACCGGGGAGCTGTTTTTT.

This chain uses TRBV29-1 with TRBJ2-5; no reliable D call. The CDR3 is 12 residues long. Germline assignment: CDR1 SQVTM and CDR2 ANQGSEA. The V end was cut by 8 bases, the J end by 3 bases, with 13 bases between. DNA of the CDR3: TGCAGCTTCAATAAGGGCGAAGAGACCCAGTACTTC. It encodes CSFNKGEETQYF.

The genes are TRBV7-2 and TRBJ2-5; 7 nucleotides agree with TRBD2. The last part of the DNA fits TRBJ2-7 better; the J call may be wrong. Germline CDR1 SGHTA, CDR2 FQGNSA. The CDR3 is made up of 16 amino acids. The CDR3 loop is CASSEESGRAGLEQYF. For the CDR3, the DNA is TGTGCCAGCAGCGAAGAGTCGGGGAGGGCCGGTCTCGAGCAGTACTTC.

This clonotype was counted between two and nine times. The chain links TRBV7-9 to TRBJ1-4; D not certain. The V and J ends lost 2 bases and 3 bases respectively, with 7 bases between them. Germline values: CDR1 SEHNR, CDR2 FQNEAQ (reference sequence). The CDR3 extends over 14 amino acids. The CDR3 nucleotides are TGTGCCAGCAGCTTAATCCTTGCTAATGAAAAACTGTTTTTT. Encoded protein: CASSLILANEKLFF.

This clonotype was recorded only once. V gene TRBV10-3 combines with J gene TRBJ2-1, with D unclear. CDR1 ENHRY and CDR2 SYGVKD come from the germline V gene. The length of the CDR3 is 15 residues. V was cut by 5 bases and J by 8 bases, with 19 bases left in between. The CDR3 region is CAISWTVFSVDEQFF. CDR3 DNA sequence: TGTGCCATCAGTTGGACCGTTTTTTCGGTGGATGAGCAGTTCTTC.

This chain links TRBV20-1 with TRBJ2-2; D is tentatively TRBD1 or TRBD2 (5 bases each). The CDR3 runs to 13 residues. Trimming cost V 6 bases and J 3 bases, with 11 bases left between them. Germline assignment: CDR1 DFQATT and CDR2 SNEGSKA (reference sequence). CDR3 sequence: CSARRGDTGELFF. The CDR3 DNA reads as TGCAGTGCCAGAAGGGGAGACACCGGGGAGCTGTTTTTT.

Ten or more counts support this clonotype. Mismatch with germline at one junction end may stem from a read error. V usage is TRBV5-1 and J usage is TRBJ2-5; D possibly corresponds to TRBD1 (6 bases). Per germline, CDR1 SGHRS and CDR2 YFSETQ. There are 14 residues in the CDR3. The CDR3 bases are TGTGCCAGCAGTTTAGGTCCAGGGGAAGAGACCCAGTACTTC. Its translation: CASSLGPGEETQYF.

The chain joins TRBV12-3 or TRBV12-4 to TRBJ2-5; perhaps TRBD1 as D (6 bases). With the DNA end fitting TRBJ2-4 better, the J assignment may be wrong. The CDR3 sequence is 16 residues long. The CDR3 here is CASSLVGGFTKNIQYF. In DNA, the CDR3 is TGTGCCAGCAGTTTAGTTGGGGGCTTCACCAAAAACATTCAGTACTTC.